These T cell receptor beta chains were read from a single sample in a study of cytomegalovirus exposure and HLA in healthy donors. Produced via immunoSEQ multiplex PCR; TCRdb's table is partial and in-frame only. The data contain more than 95,000 clones, around two thirds of them singletons. The sequencing sample was made of PBMCs. All receptors derive from a woman in her thirties or forties in good health and CMV-seropositive. Both conserved end residues are part of each CDR3. D genes are given only for firm matches. Clone size appears in some rows only: once, few, many, or a class for an expanded clone.

D	size	V	length	J	DNA	CDR3
-	-	TRBV7-2	14	TRBJ2-7	TGTGCCAGCAGCTTAGCCCGGGGAACCTACGAGCAGTACTTC	CASSLARGTYEQYF
TRBD2	-	TRBV4-1	16	TRBJ2-1	TGCGCCAGCAGCCCCCCTCGCAGCGGGAGGTTCAATGAGCAGTTCTTC	CASSPPRSGRFNEQFF
-	-	TRBV6-6	15	TRBJ1-2	TGTGCCAGCAGTTCACTCGAAGGGGGGGCTGGAGGCTACACCTTC	CASSSLEGGAGGYTF
-	-	TRBV7-6	13	TRBJ1-2	TGTGCCAGCAGCTTATCAGGGAAGGGAGGCTACACCTTC	CASSLSGKGGYTF
TRBD1	-	TRBV5-1	19	TRBJ2-4	TGCGCCAGCAGTCCTCGGACAGGGGGTCAGGCGGGGGCCAAAAACATTCAGTACTTC	CASSPRTGGQAGAKNIQYF
-	-	TRBV4-1	15	TRBJ2-5	TGCGCCAGCAGCCAAGCTCAAGTGGGAGAAGAGACCCAGTACTTC	CASSQAQVGEETQYF
TRBD1	-	TRBV4-1	19	TRBJ2-3	TGCGCCAGCAGCCAAGACCCAGGGGGCGCGGGACTTAGCACAGATACGCAGTATTTT	CASSQDPGGAGLSTDTQYF
-	-	TRBV5-4	14	TRBJ2-7	TGTGCCAGCAGCTCAGATTTAGGAGCCTACGAGCAGTACTTC	CASSSDLGAYEQYF
TRBD2	-	TRBV5-1	17	TRBJ2-2	TGCGCCAGCAGCTTAACCGGGACTAGCTATAACACCGGGGAGCTGTTTTTT	CASSLTGTSYNTGELFF
-	-	TRBV7-2	13	TRBJ2-7	TGTGCCAGCAGCTCCCCGCAGTTTTACGAGCAGTACTTC	CASSSPQFYEQYF
TRBD2	once	TRBV4-3	17	TRBJ2-7	TGCGCCAGCAGCCAAGAGGTATATAGCGGGAACTCCTACGAGCAGTACTTC	CASSQEVYSGNSYEQYF
-	-	TRBV19	15	TRBJ2-1	TGTGCCAGTAGTATCCTAGCACGGGGTTATGGTGAGCAGTTCTTC	CASSILARGYGEQFF
TRBD2	few	TRBV15	15	TRBJ2-1	TGTGCCACCAGCGAAAGTGCGGGAGGGGACAATGAGCAGTTCTTC	CATSESAGGDNEQFF
TRBD2	-	TRBV19	16	TRBJ2-5	TGTGCCAGTAGTAGGACTAGCGGGAGGGCCCGGGAGACCCAGTACTTC	CASSRTSGRARETQYF
-	-	TRBV9	15	TRBJ1-4	TGTGCCAGCAGCGTAGGATCCGTAGGGGCTGAAAAACTGTTTTTT	CASSVGSVGAEKLFF
TRBD1	-	TRBV7-9	14	TRBJ1-2	TGTTCCAGCAGTTATAGGGACAGCCTCTATGGCTACACCTTC	CSSSYRDSLYGYTF
TRBD1	-	TRBV28	12	TRBJ1-1	TGTGCCAGCTTGACAGGGTACACTGAAGCTTTCTTT	CASLTGYTEAFF